One sample yielded the 24 T cell receptor beta chains listed below, sequenced in a study of vaccination and CD4 T cells after COVID-19. No cognate antigen is known for these TCRs. Sample treatment: approximately 9-day PBMC culture with coronavirus spike peptide pools or control peptides (ViraFEST assay). Once obtained from cultured CD4+ T cells, the DNA was sequenced using the Oncomine TCR Beta short-read assay. TCRdb re-called the PCR reads through MiXCR, storing one row per CDR3 protein. The table lists some 19,000 distinct CDR3 sequences, around 43% of them singletons. Sequencing was done on a sample of CD4+ T cells from blood, cultured in vitro. The receptor source for this set is a human donor who had recovered from COVID-19.

The chain uses TRBV15 and TRBJ1-5; 7 bases fit TRBD1. CDR3 length: 13 amino acids. Per the germline V gene, CDR1 is LNHNV and CDR2 is YYDKDF (reference sequence). J gave up 6 bases and V 4 bases, and 3 bases lay outside the gene matches. The CDR3 region is CATSTAGGQPQHF. As DNA, the CDR3 is TGTGCCACCAGCACGGCAGGGGGTCAGCCCCAGCATTTT.

The rearrangement joins TRBV20-1 to TRBJ2-2; 16 bases map to TRBD2. The CDR3 is 17 residues long. Per the germline V gene, CDR1 is DFQATT and CDR2 is SNEGSKA (reference sequence). The ends lost 0 bases at V and 8 bases at J; junction bases unmatched: 6. The CDR3 DNA sequence: TGCAGTGCTAGAGATCCGGGACTAGCGGGAGGGTTGGGGGAGCTGTTTTTT. This codes for CSARDPGLAGGLGELFF.

V is TRBV19 and J is TRBJ2-2; 9 bases agree with TRBD1. CDR1 and CDR2 from the germline V gene are LNHDA and SQIVND (reference sequence). The CDR3 extends over 19 amino acids. With V trimmed by 1 base and J by 6 bases, 15 bases remained unmatched. Here the CDR3 DNA reads TGTGCCAGTAGTATAGCCCGTCCAACTTGGGACAGGGTGGCCGGGGAGCTGTTTTTT. Translation: CASSIARPTWDRVAGELFF.

The genes are TRBV7-3 and TRBJ2-7; D gene unclear. This CDR3 has 13 amino acids. Per germline, CDR1 SGHTA and CDR2 FQGTGA. Trimming took off 2 bases at V and 3 bases at J, with 8 bases between the two ends. This chain's CDR3 is CASSLGQNYEQYF. CDR3 bases: TGTGCCAGCAGCTTAGGGCAGAACTACGAGCAGTACTTC.

This chain links TRBV2 with TRBJ1-1; the D gene is possibly TRBD1 (6 bases). The CDR3 is 15 amino acids. The germline V and J ends were trimmed by 0 bases and 8 bases, with 16 bases remaining between them. CDR1 and CDR2 (germline): SNHLY, FYNNEI. The CDR3 sequence: CASSEARVEQGEAFF. In DNA, the CDR3 is TGTGCCAGCAGTGAAGCGCGAGTAGAACAGGGAGAAGCTTTCTTT.

Only a few counts were recorded for this clonotype. The V and J genes are TRBV27 and TRBJ2-7; D is possibly TRBD1 or TRBD2 (5 bases each). Deletions cut 5 bases from V and 4 bases from J, with 18 bases between. This CDR3 contains 15 residues. Germline V gives CDR1 MNHEY, CDR2 SMNVEV (reference sequence). DNA of the CDR3: TGTGCCAGCAGTCTCCTGTCGGGGCCCCCTTACGAGCAGTACTTC. Translation gives CASSLLSGPPYEQYF.

Relative to its sample, this clonotype is medium-sized. This rearrangement joins TRBV6-5 to TRBJ1-2; 8 bases match TRBD1. V shed 0 bases, J shed 1 base, and the junction held 1 base outside the gene matches. Per the germline V gene, CDR1 is MNHEY and CDR2 is SVGAGI. The CDR3 has 15 amino acids. Here the CDR3 reads CASSYSGQGNYGYTF. The CDR3 bases are TGTGCCAGCAGTTACTCAGGACAGGGTAACTATGGCTACACCTTC.

This clonotype was counted between two and nine times. CDR3 sequence: CASSRGQGGTEAFF. The CDR3 DNA follows: TGTGCCAGCTCACGCGGACAGGGGGGCACTGAAGCTTTCTTT. The chain carries TRBV18 and TRBJ1-1, with 10 bases identical to TRBD1. Unmatched junction bases numbered 3, after V lost 4 bases and J lost 4 bases. CDR1 and CDR2 (germline): KGHSH, LQKENI. The CDR3 totals 14 residues.

V is TRBV2 and J is TRBJ2-3, with TRBD1 matching over 8 bases. From germline, CDR1 is SNHLY and CDR2 FYNNEI. Losses at the gene ends were 8 bases for V and 4 bases for J; bases not matched to a gene: 5. CDR3 length equals 13 residues. CDR3 nucleotides: TGTGCCAGCGGACAGGGCGGAGCAGATACGCAGTATTTT. The encoded protein is CASGQGGADTQYF.

This clonotype was observed a few times. The chain recombines TRBV2 with TRBJ2-7; the D call may be TRBD1 or TRBD2 (5 bases each). Between the trimmed V and J ends, which lost 6 bases and 3 bases, there was a span of 18 bases. CDR1 SNHLY and CDR2 FYNNEI come from the germline V gene. The CDR3 contains 15 residues. CDR3 protein: CASREPRGRGYEQYF. For the CDR3, the DNA is TGTGCCAGCAGGGAACCACGGGGCCGGGGCTACGAGCAGTACTTC.

This clonotype has only a few counts. The chain is built from TRBV7-2 and TRBJ2-1; TRBD2 matches at 9 bases. The CDR3 has 16 amino acids. Germline lookup yields CDR1 SGHTA and CDR2 FQGNSA. J was trimmed by 5 bases and V by 1 base; bases with no gene match: 6. For the CDR3, the DNA is TGTGCCAGCAGCTTAGACCGCGGGGGGGAACACAATGAGCAGTTCTTC. This gives the protein CASSLDRGGEHNEQFF.

The chain employs TRBV27 and TRBJ2-5; no reliable D call. CDR1 is MNHEY and CDR2 is SMNVEV in the germline V gene (reference sequence). The CDR3 extends over 14 amino acids. The V and J ends lost 2 bases and 2 bases respectively, with 9 bases between them. The CDR3 reads CASSLTRYQETQYF. DNA for the CDR3: TGTGCCAGCAGTTTAACCCGTTATCAAGAGACCCAGTACTTC.

The rearrangement uses TRBV5-4 and TRBJ2-2; maybe TRBD1 (6 bases). Germline-derived CDR1 and CDR2 are SGHNT and YYREEE (reference sequence). The CDR3 spans 15 residues. Trimming shortened V by 7 bases and J by 3 bases, and 16 bases separated the two germline ends. CDR3 coding DNA: TGTGCCAGCTTTACTCGACAGGCGTACACCGGGGAGCTGTTTTTT. This encodes CASFTRQAYTGELFF.

The rearrangement joins TRBV10-3 to TRBJ1-1; D unresolved. The V gene lost 0 bases and the J gene lost 6 bases, with 14 bases spanning the gap. CDR1 ENHRY and CDR2 SYGVKD come from the germline V gene. CDR3 size: 15 residues. This CDR3 reads CAISESWGGVAEAFF. CDR3 nucleotides: TGTGCCATCAGTGAGTCCTGGGGAGGAGTGGCTGAAGCTTTCTTT.

The J gene is TRBJ1-1, the V gene TRBV28; 8 positions agree with TRBD1. The germline gives CDR1 MDHEN, CDR2 SYDVKM. The J segment lost 7 bases and the V segment lost 5 bases, leaving 3 bases of the junction unmatched. The CDR3 consists of 12 residues. DNA for the CDR3: TGTGCCAGCAGTCGAGGACAGGGTGAAGCTTTCTTT. Its protein product is CASSRGQGEAFF.

This clonotype was detected only a few times. The chain recombines TRBV10-3 with TRBJ1-2, with 10 bases fitting TRBD1. The germline V gene has CDR1 ENHRY and CDR2 SYGVKD. V was pared by 0 bases and J by 5 bases, with 3 bases of the junction left unmatched. The CDR3 has 15 amino acids. CDR3 sequence reads: CAISESGTGVYGYTF. The DNA of the CDR3 is TGTGCCATCAGTGAGTCCGGGACAGGGGTTTATGGCTACACCTTC.

The CDR3 region is CASSYNKRRGDTEAFF. Written as DNA, the CDR3 is TGTGCCAGCAGCTATAACAAGCGGCGAGGGGACACTGAAGCTTTCTTT. The rearrangement links TRBV6-1 to TRBJ1-1; TRBD1 is a possible D gene (5 bases). Germline CDR1 reads MNHNS; CDR2 reads SASEGT. CDR3 length equals 16 residues. V lost 6 bases, J lost 3 bases, and 20 bases lay in between.

V usage is TRBV27 and J usage is TRBJ1-1, with 7 bases identical to TRBD1. In germline, CDR1 is MNHEY, CDR2 SMNVEV (reference sequence). V was pared by 1 base and J by 0 bases, with 8 bases of the junction left unmatched. The CDR3 is 17 amino acids. The CDR3 sequence: CASSLYAGQYMNTEAFF. For the CDR3, the DNA is TGTGCCAGCAGTTTATACGCGGGACAGTACATGAACACTGAAGCTTTCTTT.

The rearrangement links TRBV20-1 to TRBJ2-4; 7 bases fit TRBD1. The CDR3 covers 14 residues. V lost 2 bases, J lost 8 bases, and 9 bases stayed unmatched. From germline, CDR1 is DFQATT and CDR2 SNEGSKA (reference sequence). CDR3 amino acids: CSARSGTVLDIQYF. The CDR3 DNA follows: TGCAGTGCTAGATCCGGGACAGTTTTAGACATTCAGTACTTC.

Only a few counts were recorded for this clonotype. The genes are TRBV20-1 and TRBJ2-7; D is ambiguous. Germline CDR1 reads DFQATT; CDR2 reads SNEGSKA (reference sequence). The V end lost 5 bases, the J end lost 3 bases, and 17 bases lay between the germline ends. The CDR3 sequence is 14 residues long. The CDR3 DNA is TGCAGTGCTGTCAGACCCGACCTGCTCTACGAGCAGTACTTC. Its protein is CSAVRPDLLYEQYF.

DNA for the CDR3: TGCAGTGCTACCCTGGGAGGGCAAGAGACCCAGTACTTC. This translates into CSATLGGQETQYF. The genes are TRBV20-1 and TRBJ2-5; 7 bases fit TRBD2. With V trimmed by 4 bases and J by 2 bases, 4 bases remained unmatched. This CDR3 is built from 13 residues. Germline lookup yields CDR1 DFQATT and CDR2 SNEGSKA (reference sequence).

DNA of the CDR3: TGCGCCAGCAGCCCCAATTCCCACTCGGGGAACACTGAAGCTTTCTTT. It specifies CASSPNSHSGNTEAFF. The V and J genes are TRBV5-1 and TRBJ1-1; D is unresolved. Deletions cut 4 bases from V and 1 base from J, with 17 bases between. Germline CDR1 and CDR2: SGHRS and YFSETQ. The CDR3 is 16 residues long.

V and J are TRBV10-3 and TRBJ2-3, with D unclear. The germline V gene encodes CDR1 ENHRY and CDR2 SYGVKD. Trimming left V 0 bases short and J 6 bases short, with 10 bases between. The CDR3 contains 14 residues. CDR3 amino acids: CAISESWVGDTQYF. The CDR3 coding sequence is TGTGCCATCAGTGAGTCCTGGGTAGGGGATACGCAGTATTTT.

The rearrangement uses TRBV20-1 and TRBJ1-5; D gene unclear. Trimming removed 6 bases at V and 0 bases at J, with 6 bases between. Germline V gene sequence: CDR1 DFQATT, CDR2 SNEGSKA (reference sequence). The length of the CDR3 is 12 residues. CDR3 sequence (DNA): TGCAGTGCCAGGAGTAGCAATCAGCCCCAGCATTTT. It translates to CSARSSNQPQHF.